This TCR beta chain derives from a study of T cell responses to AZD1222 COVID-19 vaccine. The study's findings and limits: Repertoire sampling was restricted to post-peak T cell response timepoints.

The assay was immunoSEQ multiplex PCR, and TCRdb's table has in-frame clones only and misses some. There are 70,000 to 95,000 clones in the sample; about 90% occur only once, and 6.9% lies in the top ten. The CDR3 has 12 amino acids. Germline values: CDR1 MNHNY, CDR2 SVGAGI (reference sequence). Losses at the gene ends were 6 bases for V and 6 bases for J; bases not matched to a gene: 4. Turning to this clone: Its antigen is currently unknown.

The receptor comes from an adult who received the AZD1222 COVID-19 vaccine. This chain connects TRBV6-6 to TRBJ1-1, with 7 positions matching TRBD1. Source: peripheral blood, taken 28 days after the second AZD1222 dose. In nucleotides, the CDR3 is TGTGCCAGCAGCATCAGGGGGGCTGAAGCTTTCTTT. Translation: CASSIRGAEAFF.